The clone carrying this T cell receptor (beta chain) was detected once. Those enrolled, adults aged about 18 to 89 years, came from about two dozen US areas. This entry belongs to a study of blood T cell repertoires in COVID-19. For the study at large: Acute-phase and convalescent COVID-19 samples originated in the United States, Italy and Spain.

Source study methods: Estimated nucleated cell counts came from reference gene primer amplification. Libraries were prepared by immunoSEQ multiplex PCR; TCRdb keeps only in-frame clonotypes and omits some of them. V and J calls and clone size are those listed in that table; D and trimming were worked out from the DNA. The repertoire includes around 320,000 clones, 90% to 95% of them detected once, and around 4.2% sits in the top ten. Losses at the gene ends were 2 bases for V and 4 bases for J; bases not matched to a gene: 8. CDR3 length: 15 amino acids. Per the germline V gene, CDR1 is SGHNT and CDR2 is YYREEE (reference sequence).

This chain joins TRBV5-4 and TRBJ1-1, with 7 bases that match TRBD1. The TCR originated in a woman in her twenties or thirties who had been exposed to COVID-19. The specimen was PBMCs or T cells enriched from blood (not recorded which). The CDR3 loop is CASSLKGALSTEAFF. Written as DNA, the CDR3 is TGTGCCAGCAGCTTAAAGGGGGCGCTTTCCACTGAAGCTTTCTTT.